Below are 9 T cell receptor beta chains sequenced from a single sample in a study of shared clonotypes between healthy human individuals. Using immunoSEQ multiplex PCR, the repertoire was profiled, and TCRdb retains in-frame clones only, with some absent. The data hold around 700,000 clones, with approximately 79% observed a single time. The sequenced sample was memory CD4+ T cells sorted from blood. Subset defined: CD45RA-negative fraction. Receptors originate from a woman in her 30s in good health.

The rearrangement joins TRBV5-1 to TRBJ2-1, with 8 positions matching TRBD2. The length of the CDR3 is 15 residues. V lost 1 base to trimming and J lost 10 bases; unmatched junction nucleotides: 10. Per the germline V gene, CDR1 is SGHRS and CDR2 is YFSETQ. The CDR3 sequence is CASSLTTGGPIEQFF. DNA of the CDR3: TGCGCCAGCAGCTTGACAACGGGAGGGCCTATCGAGCAGTTCTTC.

V is TRBV28 and J is TRBJ2-7, with 14 bases that match TRBD2. Germline trimming cut 5 bases from V and 4 bases from J; bases unmatched to any gene: 4. The CDR3 runs to 15 residues. Germline CDR1 MDHEN, CDR2 SYDVKM. CDR3: CASSTGTSGSYEQYF. CDR3 in DNA: TGTGCCAGCAGTACCGGGACTAGCGGGAGTTACGAGCAGTACTTC.

The rearrangement uses TRBV11-2 and TRBJ2-3; D is ambiguous. From germline, CDR1 is SGHAT and CDR2 FQNNGV. The CDR3 covers 15 residues. V dropped 8 bases and J dropped 4 bases, with 19 bases sitting between them. CDR3 residues: CASGNRQGKADTQYF. CDR3 coding DNA: TGTGCCAGCGGAAACCGACAAGGGAAGGCAGATACGCAGTATTTT.

J is TRBJ2-7 and V is TRBV28, with D unresolved. This CDR3 comprises 14 residues. Trimming took 6 bases from V and 3 from J, leaving 15 bases between them. Germline V gene data show CDR1 as MDHEN and CDR2 as SYDVKM. The CDR3 nucleotides read TGTGCCAGCAGACCTTCATATTCTAACTACGAGCAGTACTTC. Translating it yields CASRPSYSNYEQYF. Full variable domain (missing parts from reference TRBV28 and TRBJ2-7): DVKVTQSSRYLVKRTGEKVFLECVQDMDHENMFWYRQDPGLGLRLIYFSYDVKMKEKGDIPEGYSVSREKKERFSLILESASTNQTSMYLCASRPSYSNYEQYFGPGTRLTVT.

V gene TRBV18 combines with J gene TRBJ1-2; 8 positions match TRBD1. CDR1 KGHSH and CDR2 LQKENI come from the germline V gene. Unmatched junction bases numbered 8, after V lost 7 bases and J lost 1 base. The CDR3 runs to 15 residues. The CDR3 reads CASLQDRGGNYGYTF. In nucleotides, the CDR3 is TGTGCCAGCTTACAAGACAGGGGAGGTAACTATGGCTACACCTTC.

V gene TRBV5-1 combines with J gene TRBJ2-1; TRBD2 aligns across 9 bases. The germline V gene has CDR1 SGHRS and CDR2 YFSETQ. This CDR3 is built from 19 residues. The V and J ends lost 4 bases and 2 bases, in that order; junction bases with no gene match: 16. CDR3 protein: CASSPRPAGGPSTYNEQFF. The CDR3 nucleotides read TGCGCCAGCAGCCCCAGGCCCGCGGGAGGGCCAAGCACCTACAATGAGCAGTTCTTC.

The chain has TRBV10-3 and TRBJ1-5; D is uncertain. Trimming cost V 1 base and J 4 bases, with 5 bases left between them. CDR1 and CDR2 from the germline V gene are ENHRY and SYGVKD. The CDR3 totals 13 residues. The CDR3 here is CAISEWGNQPQHF. The CDR3 DNA is TGTGCCATCAGTGAGTGGGGTAATCAGCCCCAGCATTTT.

The rearrangement links TRBV6-5 to TRBJ2-1; a possible D gene is TRBD2 (6 bases). Germline CDR1 reads MNHEY; CDR2 reads SVGAGI. Trimming cost V 6 bases and J 0 bases, with 12 bases left between them. The CDR3 loop spans 15 amino acids. The CDR3 spells CASRLRGSSYNEQFF. The CDR3 DNA follows: TGTGCCAGCAGACTACGGGGGAGCTCCTACAATGAGCAGTTCTTC.

The chain couples TRBV19 to TRBJ2-7, with TRBD2 matching 16 bases. This CDR3 has 16 residues. Germline V CDR1 and CDR2: LNHDA, SQIVND (reference sequence). V lost 6 bases to trimming and J lost 5 bases; unmatched junction nucleotides: 7. In nucleotides, the CDR3 is TGTGCCAGTAGCCCATCCGGGACTAGCGGGAGGGACGAGCAGTACTTC. Its translation is CASSPSGTSGRDEQYF.